Here is one T cell receptor (beta chain) with its context. Antigen unknown. The germline V and J ends were trimmed by 2 bases and 7 bases, with 6 bases remaining between them. The CDR3 has 12 amino acids. Germline V gene lookup returns CDR1 KGHSH and CDR2 LQKENI. The sample comes from a study of T cells in Graves' hyperthyroidism and ophthalmopathy. The diagnostic basis comprised clinical symptoms, serum thyroxine and TRAb, thyroid ultrasound and orbital computed tomography. From RNA transcripts, TCR beta CDR3 regions were amplified. The HTBI primer set drove a first-round RT-PCR of the TCR CDR3. TCRdb reanalysed the multiplex PCR reads using MiXCR and keeps one entry per CDR3 protein. This sample carries under 400,000 distinct CDR3 sequences, 15% to 20% of them seen once, and the ten largest clones take under 55%. General study findings and limits: The model anticipated ophthalmopathy a median about six months pre-onset. Expanded thyroid clonotypes (above 0.001) were mostly also found in blood.

The sequenced sample consisted of blood. V usage is TRBV18 and J usage is TRBJ2-1; D is unresolved. This TCR came from a woman aged 45 to 65 with Graves' hyperthyroidism. For the CDR3, the DNA is TGTGCCAGCTCACCAGGAGAAAATGAGCAGTTCTTC. It is translated as CASSPGENEQFF.